The TCR beta chain described here comes from a study of T cell repertoires in cytomegalovirus infection (dated by TCRdb to about 2019). Background on the whole study: The HLA type of each donor mattered for the analysis, because public TCR beta signatures pointed to carriage of CMV infection along with the matching HLA type.

Study-level results and caveats: Carriers of CMV infection plus the relevant HLA type were discriminated by the cumulative frequency of public TCR beta family members in the study cohort and in an independent approximately 340-donor cohort. In the ex vivo response, HLA-C-restricted CMV-specific TCR beta clonotypes were dominant, and in two of eight donors the single most frequent clonotype came from this HLA-C-restricted group.

For sequencing, an Illumina HiSeq 1500 was employed. The public reads were quality trimmed at Q25 with fastp and then assembled into clones with MiXCR by TCRdb, keeping productive beta chains. Identical CDR3 protein sequences are pooled into one entry, listed with their most common genes and DNA. Counted in this sample were about 460,000 distinct CDR3 sequences; 10% to 12% of them appeared once. Clones ranked in the top ten supply 9.5% to 13% of the sample. This clonotype was detected many times. This clone's antigen is unknown. No base quality information exists; no much larger clone differs at one position. The germline V end is reduced by 1 base and the J end by 3 bases; junction bases left unmatched: 7. The CDR3 runs 16 residues from the cysteine to the phenylalanine. CDR3 DNA only is kept here, 48 bases in frame from base 1. The germline V gene specifies SGHTA as CDR1 and FQGNSA as CDR2.

The chain is assembled from TRBV7-2 and TRBJ2-7; 9 central nucleotides agree with TRBD2. The clonotype originates from a human donor in good health (CMV status not recorded). Some clones in this sample may be carry-over from other donors' samples. Sequenced: PBMCs. The DNA sequence reads TGTGCCAGCAGCTTAGTCCCCCGGACTAGCGACTACGAGCAGTACTTC. It translates as CASSLVPRTSDYEQYF.